The clone carrying this T cell receptor beta chain was picked up a small number of times. As yet, its antigen is unknown. TCRdb independently ran MiXCR on the reads; one entry per CDR3 protein. The sample consists of 300,000 to 450,000 distinct CDR3 sequences, around 18% of them appearing once. The data belong to a study of T cell repertoires in cytomegalovirus infection. Study overall: It can be stated that public TCR beta signatures indicated CMV infection as well as a matching HLA type. Findings of the study overall: CMV-specific TCR beta clonotypes restricted by HLA-C dominated the ex vivo response. Frequencies of public TCR beta families were cumulated, and this identified carriers of CMV plus the relevant HLA.

From germline, CDR1 is SGHRS and CDR2 YFSETQ. Trimming removed 4 bases at V and 2 bases at J, with 13 bases between. This CDR3 is built from 14 residues. This clonotype originated in a human donor in good health (CMV status not recorded). Some clones in this sample may be carry-over from other donors' samples. Sequences were obtained from PBMCs. The J gene is TRBJ2-7, the V gene TRBV5-1; tentatively, D is TRBD1 or TRBD2 (5 bases each). CDR3 amino acids: CASSRGVAAYEQYF. The CDR3 coding sequence is TGCGCCAGCAGCAGAGGGGTTGCGGCCTACGAGCAGTACTTC.